This T cell receptor beta chain was identified in a study of response to subunit inactivated influenza vaccine. Study findings and constraints: Authors proposed each seasonal influenza vaccination draws in few new T cells.

This clonotype has ten or more counts. Its antigen remains unknown. V dropped 2 bases and J dropped 7 bases, with 9 bases sitting between them. The CDR3 loop spans 12 amino acids. Germline V gives CDR1 DFQATT, CDR2 SNEGSKA (reference sequence). Using its own MiXCR run on the RT-PCR reads, TCRdb lists one record per CDR3 protein. Of under 550,000 distinct CDR3 sequences in the sample, approximately 7.8% are singletons; the top ten hold 10% to 15%. This sequence joins TRBV20-1 and TRBJ2-1, with D unresolved. The sample in question was PBMCs from blood, obtained less than 30 months after vaccination. This receptor was identified in a man aged 45 to 75 who received an inactivated influenza vaccine. This CDR3 is CSARSMENEQFF. The CDR3 bases are TGCAGTGCTAGAAGTATGGAGAATGAGCAGTTCTTC.